This record covers a single T cell receptor beta chain. Its antigen is currently unknown. The sample comes from a study of shared clonotypes between healthy human individuals. Background on the study: The donor pool was made up of a couple of women and three men aged 18 to 49. Study results and caveats: Naive CD4 clonotype sharing across a handful of donors was approximately 5.2%.

The V gene lost 4 bases and the J gene lost 9 bases, with 13 bases spanning the gap. This CDR3 contains 13 residues. The V gene's germline CDR1 is LNHNV and CDR2 YYDKDF (reference sequence). Generated by immunoSEQ multiplex PCR, the TCRdb table keeps only in-frame clones and is missing some. Among some 2,100,000 clones, nearly 97% were seen once, and the ten largest hold around 0.13%. The sequencing sample was made of naive CD4+ T cells sorted from blood. As to subset: CD45RA+ positively selected. This chain links TRBV15 with TRBJ1-5; D call uncertain. The source of this sequence is a man younger than 35 in good health. The CDR3 DNA sequence: TGTGCCACCAGCACCCCAGGCAGTCGGCCCCAGCATTTT. Amino acids: CATSTPGSRPQHF. The full variable domain, in which reference TRBV15 and TRBJ1-5 provide the parts outside the CDR3, is DAMVIQNPRYQVTQFGKPVTLSCSQTLNHNVMYWYQQKSSQAPKLLFHYYDKDFNNEADTPDNFQSRRPNTSFCFLDIRSPGLGDTAMYLCATSTPGSRPQHFGDGTRLSIL.